Below, 32 T cell receptor beta chains from the same sample are listed, as sequenced in a study of cytomegalovirus exposure and HLA in healthy donors. The study ran its PCR with 60 Vbeta and 13 Jbeta primers. TCRdb keeps only in-frame clones here, not all; method: immunoSEQ multiplex PCR. The sample has fewer than 120,000 clones; approximately 86% are singletons. The sequenced sample consisted of PBMCs. These receptors were collected from a man aged 35-49 years in good health and CMV-seronegative.

The V call is TRBV7-6, the J call TRBJ1-1; 7 bases align to TRBD1. Germline V CDR1 and CDR2: SGHVS, FNYEAQ. Trimming at V came to 4 bases and at J to 3 bases, leaving 5 bases not matched to a gene. The CDR3 spans 14 residues. The CDR3 DNA reads TGTGCCAGCAGCTCGGGACAGAAGGACACTGAAGCTTTCTTT. It encodes CASSSGQKDTEAFF.

The chain couples TRBV7-7 to TRBJ1-3; D ambiguous. The V end was cut by 4 bases, the J end by 0 bases, with 4 bases between. From germline, CDR1 is SSHAT and CDR2 FNYEAQ (reference sequence). This CDR3 is built from 13 residues. The CDR3: CASSSGSGNTIYF. CDR3 bases: TGTGCCAGCAGCTCCGGCTCTGGAAACACCATATATTTT.

This sequence joins TRBV6-1 and TRBJ2-5; 12 nucleotides line up with TRBD2. Trimming at V came to 4 bases and at J to 4 bases, leaving 7 bases not matched to a gene. Germline CDR1 MNHNS, CDR2 SASEGT. The CDR3 spans 16 residues. DNA for the CDR3: TGTGCCAGCAGTGTCACTAGCGGGGGGCCAGCAGAGACCCAGTACTTC. Amino acid sequence: CASSVTSGGPAETQYF.

The chain recombines TRBV11-3 with TRBJ1-3, with 7 bases lining up with TRBD1. Germline loops: CDR1 SGHNT, CDR2 YENEEA. CDR3 length equals 17 residues. V shed 3 bases and J 0 bases; nucleotides not matched to a gene: 8. The DNA for the CDR3 is TGTGCCAGCAGCTTTAAGTGGACAGGCCTCTCTGGAAACACCATATATTTT. It translates to CASSFKWTGLSGNTIYF.

Written as DNA, the CDR3 is TGCGCCAGCAGCTTGGGGGGGACAGGGGCCTACACTGAAGCTTTCTTT. The encoded protein is CASSLGGTGAYTEAFF. The chain combines TRBV5-1 with TRBJ1-1; TRBD1 matches at 10 bases. J was trimmed by 3 bases and V by 0 bases; bases with no gene match: 5. The CDR3 runs to 16 residues. In germline, CDR1 is SGHRS, CDR2 YFSETQ.

The chain combines TRBV5-1 with TRBJ1-2, with 7 bases identical to TRBD1. The V gene end was trimmed by 0 bases and the J gene end by 2 bases; junction bases not matched to a gene: 4. The CDR3 runs to 15 residues. Germline values: CDR1 SGHRS, CDR2 YFSETQ. CDR3 amino acids: CASSLGGTANYGYTF. CDR3 sequence (DNA): TGCGCCAGCAGCTTGGGAGGGACAGCGAACTATGGCTACACCTTC.

The chain carries TRBV30 and TRBJ2-3, with D perhaps matching TRBD2 (6 bases). The V end was cut by 2 bases, the J end by 1 base, with 13 bases between. Germline V lookup: CDR1 GTSNPN, CDR2 SVGIG (reference sequence). CDR3 length equals 15 residues. The CDR3 spells CAWSKISGRTDTQYF. CDR3 bases: TGTGCCTGGAGTAAGATTAGCGGCCGCACAGATACGCAGTATTTT.

The V gene is TRBV9, the J gene TRBJ1-3; 8 nucleotides line up with TRBD1. Germline V lookup: CDR1 SGDLS, CDR2 YYNGEE. The CDR3 loop spans 14 amino acids. The junction had 4 bases not matched to a gene; V was cut back by 4 bases and J by 4 bases. Written as DNA, the CDR3 is TGTGCCAGCAGCATCACAGGGGGAGGAAACACCATATATTTT. Protein sequence: CASSITGGGNTIYF.

The chain couples TRBV6-5 to TRBJ1-6, with TRBD1 as a possible D gene (6 bases). The CDR3 is 15 amino acids. Trimming removed 5 bases at V and 10 bases at J, with 18 bases between. Per the germline V gene, CDR1 is MNHEY and CDR2 is SVGAGI. The CDR3 region is CASSATGQLDSPLHF. The CDR3 DNA is TGTGCCAGCAGTGCAACCGGACAGCTGGACTCACCCCTCCACTTT.

The V gene is TRBV6-1, the J gene TRBJ1-5; the D gene is possibly TRBD1 (5 bases). This CDR3 spans 15 amino acids. Germline V gene sequence: CDR1 MNHNS, CDR2 SASEGT. Trimming took 8 bases from V and 1 from J, leaving 15 bases between them. The chain's CDR3 is CASGAFGGSNQPQHF. In DNA, the CDR3 is TGTGCCAGCGGAGCCTTTGGGGGGAGCAATCAGCCCCAGCATTTT.

The V gene is TRBV29-1, the J gene TRBJ1-3; TRBD1 matches 7 bases. The CDR3 runs to 12 residues. The germline V gene has CDR1 SQVTM and CDR2 ANQGSEA. The ends lost 1 base at V and 7 bases at J; junction bases unmatched: 1. Written as DNA, the CDR3 is TGCAGCGTTGAAGGACAGGGCAACACCATATATTTT. This translates into CSVEGQGNTIYF.

J is TRBJ2-5 and V is TRBV11-1; possible D gene TRBD1, 6 bases. Germline V gene data show CDR1 as SGHAT and CDR2 as FQDESV (reference sequence). V lost 8 bases, J lost 4 bases, and 17 bases lay in between. This CDR3 has 14 residues. The CDR3 DNA follows: TGTGCCAGCGCGCGCCCACAGGGTAGAGAGACCCAGTACTTC. Translating gives CASARPQGRETQYF.

The CDR3 DNA reads TGTGCCTGGAGTAACTCTCTAGGCGCTGGAAACACCATATATTTT. This encodes CAWSNSLGAGNTIYF. The V gene is TRBV30, the J gene TRBJ1-3; no clear D gene. The V gene lost 2 bases and the J gene lost 2 bases, with 13 bases spanning the gap. Per the germline V gene, CDR1 is GTSNPN and CDR2 is SVGIG (reference sequence). The CDR3 sequence is 15 residues long.

This rearrangement joins TRBV7-9 to TRBJ2-7; weak D call: TRBD2 (6 bases). This CDR3 comprises 14 residues. Germline-derived CDR1 and CDR2 are SEHNR and FQNEAQ (reference sequence). Deletions cut 5 bases from V and 1 base from J, with 12 bases between. The CDR3: CASSPRTNSYEQYF. The CDR3 DNA reads as TGTGCCAGCAGCCCGAGGACTAATTCCTACGAGCAGTACTTC.

This rearrangement joins TRBV18 to TRBJ2-2, with 8 bases matching TRBD1. CDR1 is KGHSH and CDR2 is LQKENI in the germline V gene. Trimming removed 3 bases from V and 4 bases from J; junction bases left unmatched: 7. This CDR3 is 16 amino acids long. The CDR3 here is CASSPRGQDPTGELFF. The CDR3 bases are TGTGCCAGCTCACCGCGGGGACAGGATCCCACCGGGGAGCTGTTTTTT.

The chain joins TRBV9 to TRBJ2-7; TRBD2 agrees at 10 bases. Germline-derived CDR1 and CDR2 are SGDLS and YYNGEE. V lost 1 base to trimming and J lost 3 bases; unmatched junction nucleotides: 4. The CDR3 contains 15 residues. CDR3 coding DNA: TGTGCCAGCAGCGTATCAGCGGGGGGGATCTACGAGCAGTACTTC. The encoded protein is CASSVSAGGIYEQYF.

The chain has TRBV6-1 and TRBJ1-1, with 7 bases fitting TRBD1. Germline CDR1 MNHNS, CDR2 SASEGT. The CDR3 is made up of 15 amino acids. V lost 5 bases and J lost 0; bases outside the gene matches: 6. As DNA, the CDR3 is TGTGCCAGCAGTATCCGACAGGGTATGAACACTGAAGCTTTCTTT. Its protein product is CASSIRQGMNTEAFF.

The rearrangement links TRBV19 to TRBJ2-5, with 7 bases matching TRBD2. The CDR3 length is 14 residues. CDR1 and CDR2 (germline): LNHDA, SQIVND (reference sequence). Losses at the gene ends were 10 bases for V and 5 bases for J; bases not matched to a gene: 13. CDR3 DNA: TGTGCCACCAGCCTGGGGGGGAATGGCGAGACCCAGTACTTC. Protein: CATSLGGNGETQYF.

V usage is TRBV7-9 and J usage is TRBJ1-4; tentative D call: TRBD1 (6 bases). From germline, CDR1 is SEHNR and CDR2 FQNEAQ (reference sequence). The CDR3 totals 15 residues. V was clipped by 3 bases and J by 8 bases, with 16 bases between them. The CDR3 protein is CASSLGRDMREKLFF. The CDR3 DNA is TGTGCCAGCAGCTTGGGACGGGACATGAGGGAAAAACTGTTTTTT.

The rearrangement uses TRBV29-1 and TRBJ1-1; a possible D gene is TRBD1 (5 bases). CDR3 size: 10 residues. CDR1 and CDR2 (germline): SQVTM, ANQGSEA. Trimming shortened V by 6 bases and J by 10 bases, and 12 bases separated the two germline ends. This CDR3 is CSVTAGPAFF. Written as DNA, the CDR3 is TGCAGCGTAACGGCAGGGCCAGCTTTCTTT.

The V and J genes are TRBV19 and TRBJ2-7; D is unclear. The CDR3 covers 13 residues. V lost 0 bases and J 6 bases, leaving 9 bases between the germline ends. Germline CDR1 LNHDA, CDR2 SQIVND (reference sequence). CDR3 sequence reads: CASSIDSEAEQYF. DNA of the CDR3: TGTGCCAGTAGTATAGATAGTGAGGCCGAGCAGTACTTC.

The chain carries TRBV27 and TRBJ1-5, with 7 nucleotides matching TRBD1. Germline values: CDR1 MNHEY, CDR2 SMNVEV (reference sequence). V dropped 6 bases and J dropped 1; count of bases not matched to a gene: 6. The CDR3 is made up of 15 amino acids. This chain's CDR3 is CASRSDRRSNQPQHF. The CDR3 DNA is TGTGCCAGCAGGTCGGACAGGAGGAGCAATCAGCCCCAGCATTTT.

On this clone itself: This sample includes further DNA sequences coding for the same CDR3. The V gene is TRBV9, the J gene TRBJ2-1; 7 bases map to TRBD1. Per the germline V gene, CDR1 is SGDLS and CDR2 is YYNGEE. The CDR3 contains 15 residues. J lost 0 bases, V lost 2 bases, and 2 bases had no gene match. The CDR3 here is CASSVGTDSYNEQFF. For the CDR3, the DNA is TGTGCCAGCAGCGTTGGGACAGACTCCTACAATGAGCAGTTCTTC.

The chain has TRBV9 and TRBJ2-7, with 8 bases aligning to TRBD2. The CDR3 spans 14 residues. CDR1 is SGDLS, CDR2 YYNGEE, per germline. V lost 0 bases to trimming and J lost 4 bases; unmatched junction nucleotides: 3. The CDR3 coding sequence is TGTGCCAGCAGCGTAGTAAGCGGGGGTTACGAGCAGTACTTC. Translation: CASSVVSGGYEQYF.

The chain joins TRBV11-2 to TRBJ1-2, with unresolved D. V shed 5 bases and J shed 6 bases, with 10 bases lying between them. CDR3 length: 12 amino acids. CDR1 SGHAT and CDR2 FQNNGV come from the germline V gene. The CDR3 sequence: CASSRESNGYTF. The CDR3, as DNA: TGTGCCAGCAGCCGGGAGTCAAATGGCTACACCTTC.

The chain recombines TRBV29-1 with TRBJ1-1; D is ambiguous. The CDR3 contains 10 residues. The V end was cut by 4 bases, the J end by 6 bases, with 6 bases between. Germline V gene sequence: CDR1 SQVTM, CDR2 ANQGSEA. CDR3 loop: CSVVAAEAFF. The CDR3 nucleotides are TGCAGCGTTGTGGCAGCTGAAGCTTTCTTT.

The chain employs TRBV27 and TRBJ1-5; D unclear. This CDR3 region has 18 residues. Between the trimmed V and J ends, which lost 2 bases and 0 bases, there was a span of 17 bases. The germline gives CDR1 MNHEY, CDR2 SMNVEV (reference sequence). The chain's CDR3 is CASSLTPPGAVSNQPQHF. CDR3 DNA: TGTGCCAGCAGTTTAACCCCACCGGGAGCGGTTAGCAATCAGCCCCAGCATTTT.

The V call is TRBV14, the J call TRBJ2-5; 7 bases align to TRBD2. There are 16 residues in the CDR3. J was trimmed by 5 bases and V by 1 base; bases with no gene match: 10. Germline CDR1 and CDR2: SGHDN and FVKESK. For the CDR3, the DNA is TGTGCCAGCAGCCAAGCGGTAGCGGGCGTGGGGGAGACCCAGTACTTC. Translated, it gives CASSQAVAGVGETQYF.

V usage is TRBV27 and J usage is TRBJ2-1, with 11 bases matching TRBD1. V gave up 5 bases and J gave up 5 bases; unmatched junction bases: 14. This CDR3 has 18 amino acids. In germline, CDR1 is MNHEY, CDR2 SMNVEV (reference sequence). The CDR3 DNA reads as TGTGCCAGCAGTCTCACCGGGACAGGGGGTTTCCTGCACAATGAGCAGTTCTTC. It encodes CASSLTGTGGFLHNEQFF.

The chain has TRBV5-6 and TRBJ2-7; 11 bases map to TRBD1. The CDR3 length is 14 residues. The V gene's germline CDR1 is SGHDT and CDR2 YYEEEE. The junction had 7 bases not matched to a gene; V was cut back by 4 bases and J by 7 bases. The DNA for the CDR3 is TGTGCCAGCAGCCTGGACAGGGGGCGTGGGGAGCAGTACTTC. Protein product: CASSLDRGRGEQYF.

This clone was observed a few times. The chain recombines TRBV7-9 with TRBJ2-1; 8 bases map to TRBD2. The CDR3 has 14 residues. Germline CDR1 is SEHNR and CDR2 is FQNEAQ (reference sequence). V lost 5 bases to trimming and J lost 3 bases; unmatched junction nucleotides: 3. CDR3 region: CASSPSGGYNEQFF. CDR3 nucleotide sequence: TGTGCCAGCAGCCCCAGCGGGGGCTACAATGAGCAGTTCTTC.

The rearrangement joins TRBV6-1 to TRBJ2-7, with 7 bases lining up with TRBD2. Germline CDR1 reads MNHNS; CDR2 reads SASEGT. This CDR3 has 13 residues. J gave up 2 bases and V 6 bases, and 4 bases lay outside the gene matches. The CDR3 DNA reads TGTGCCAGCAGGTCGGGAGGAACCTACGAGCAGTACTTC. Residues: CASRSGGTYEQYF.